Ten or more counts support the clone carrying this TCR beta chain. Its cognate antigen is unknown. This specimen belongs to a study of T cells in Graves' hyperthyroidism and ophthalmopathy. Study-level information: Before treatment of any kind, peripheral blood was taken at initial diagnosis. Study-level findings and limits: Stable hyperthyroidism was separated from ophthalmopathy by a model based on 13 V-J features.

It was RNA transcripts that yielded the amplified TCR beta CDR3 regions. With the HTBI primer set, the TCR CDR3 went through a first round of RT-PCR. TCRdb used MiXCR to reprocess the multiplex PCR reads, holding one entry per CDR3 protein. The profile shows approximately 600,000 distinct CDR3 sequences, about 15% of them singletons. With 6 bases clipped from V and 3 bases from J, the junction kept 8 bases outside the gene matches. Germline values: CDR1 MGHRA, CDR2 YSYEKL. The CDR3 consists of 15 residues. Clinical Activity Scores of at least 3, NOSPECS grades of at least 4 and durations under 3 months characterized ophthalmopathy patients. Diagnostic assessment was based on clinical symptoms, serum thyroxine and TRAb, thyroid ultrasound and orbital computed tomography.

Sequenced: blood. The TCR comes from a woman aged 35 to 49 with Graves' ophthalmopathy. The chain links TRBV4-1 to TRBJ1-3; TRBD1 agrees at 7 bases. The CDR3 bases are TGCGCCAGCAGGCCGACAGGGATCTTTGGAAACACCATATATTTT. It yields the protein CASRPTGIFGNTIYF.